There are a few counts of the clone carrying this T cell receptor beta chain. Its target is not known. This record comes from a study of T cell repertoires in cytomegalovirus infection. Study-wide results and limits: The study found HLA-C-restricted CMV-specific TCR beta clonotypes dominating the ex vivo response.

MiXCR was run by TCRdb on the reads, yielding one entry per CDR3 protein. The table has about 500,000 distinct CDR3 sequences, roughly a third seen once. The CDR3 length is 13 residues. V gave up 6 bases and J gave up 4 bases; unmatched junction bases: 4. Here the sequenced sample was cultured PBMCs, taken from culture after CMV antigen stimulation. This chain uses TRBV12-3 or TRBV12-4 with TRBJ1-1; 8 bases map to TRBD1. The sequence derives from a human donor in good health (CMV status not recorded). Some clones in this sample may be carry-over from other donors' samples. The CDR3 region is CASRGQGGTEAFF. The CDR3 DNA reads as TGTGCCAGCAGAGGACAGGGCGGCACTGAAGCTTTCTTT.